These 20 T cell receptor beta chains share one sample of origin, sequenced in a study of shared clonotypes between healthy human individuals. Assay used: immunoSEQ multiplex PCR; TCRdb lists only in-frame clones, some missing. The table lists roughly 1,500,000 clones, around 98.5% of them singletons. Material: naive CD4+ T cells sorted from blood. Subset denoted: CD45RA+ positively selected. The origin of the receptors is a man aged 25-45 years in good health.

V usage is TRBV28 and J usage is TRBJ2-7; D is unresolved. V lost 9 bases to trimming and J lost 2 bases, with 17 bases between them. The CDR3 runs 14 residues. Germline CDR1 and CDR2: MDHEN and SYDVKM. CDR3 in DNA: TGTGCCAGTTTGTCTCCGGGCTTCACCTACGAGCAGTACTTC. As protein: CASLSPGFTYEQYF.

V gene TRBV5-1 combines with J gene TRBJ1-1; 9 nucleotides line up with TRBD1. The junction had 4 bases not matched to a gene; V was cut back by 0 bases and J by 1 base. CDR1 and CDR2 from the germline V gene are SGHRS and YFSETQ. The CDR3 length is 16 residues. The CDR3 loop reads CASSLGGTGKNTEAFF. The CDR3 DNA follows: TGCGCCAGCAGCTTGGGTGGGACAGGGAAGAACACTGAAGCTTTCTTT.

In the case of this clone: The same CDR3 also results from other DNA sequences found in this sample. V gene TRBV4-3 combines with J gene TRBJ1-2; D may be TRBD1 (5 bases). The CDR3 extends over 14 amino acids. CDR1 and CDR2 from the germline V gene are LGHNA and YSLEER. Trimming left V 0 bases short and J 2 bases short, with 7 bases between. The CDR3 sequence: CASSQEGGNYGYTF. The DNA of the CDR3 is TGCGCCAGCAGCCAAGAGGGGGGGAACTATGGCTACACCTTC.

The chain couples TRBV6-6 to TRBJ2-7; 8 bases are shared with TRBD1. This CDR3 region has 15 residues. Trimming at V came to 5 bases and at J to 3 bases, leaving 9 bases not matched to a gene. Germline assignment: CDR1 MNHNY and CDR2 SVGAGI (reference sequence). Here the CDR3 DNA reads TGTGCCAGCAGTCGGACAGGGACAGTTATCTACGAGCAGTACTTC. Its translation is CASSRTGTVIYEQYF.

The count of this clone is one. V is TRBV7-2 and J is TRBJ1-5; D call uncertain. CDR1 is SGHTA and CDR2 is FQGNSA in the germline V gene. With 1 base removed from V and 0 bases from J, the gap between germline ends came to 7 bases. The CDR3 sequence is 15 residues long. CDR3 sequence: CASSLDTNSNQPQHF. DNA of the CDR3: TGTGCCAGCAGCTTAGATACTAATAGCAATCAGCCCCAGCATTTT.

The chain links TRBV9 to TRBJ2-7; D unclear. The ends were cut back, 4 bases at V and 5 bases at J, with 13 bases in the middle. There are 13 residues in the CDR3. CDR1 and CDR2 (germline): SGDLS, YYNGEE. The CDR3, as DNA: TGTGCCAGCAGCCATCTTTATGGGAACGAGCAGTACTTC. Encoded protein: CASSHLYGNEQYF.

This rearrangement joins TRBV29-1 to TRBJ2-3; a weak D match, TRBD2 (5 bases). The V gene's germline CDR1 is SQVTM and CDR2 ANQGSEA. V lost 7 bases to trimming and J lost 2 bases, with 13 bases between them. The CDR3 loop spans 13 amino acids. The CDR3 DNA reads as TGCAGCGGATTCCGGGGTGCCACAGATACGCAGTATTTT. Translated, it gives CSGFRGATDTQYF.

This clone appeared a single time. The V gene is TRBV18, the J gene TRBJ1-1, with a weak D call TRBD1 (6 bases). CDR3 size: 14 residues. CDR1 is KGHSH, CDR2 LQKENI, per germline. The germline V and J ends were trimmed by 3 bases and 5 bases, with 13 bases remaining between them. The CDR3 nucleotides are TGTGCCAGCTCACCGACAGGTCGGAGAACTGAAGCTTTCTTT. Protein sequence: CASSPTGRRTEAFF.

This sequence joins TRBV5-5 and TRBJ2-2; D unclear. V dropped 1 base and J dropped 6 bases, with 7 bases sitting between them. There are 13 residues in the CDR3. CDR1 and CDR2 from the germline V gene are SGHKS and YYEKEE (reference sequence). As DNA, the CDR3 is TGTGCCAGCAGCTTGCTTCTGTCCGGGGAGCTGTTTTTT. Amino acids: CASSLLLSGELFF. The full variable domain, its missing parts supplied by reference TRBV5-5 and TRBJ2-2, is DAGVTQSPTHLIKTRGQQVTLRCSPISGHKSVSWYQQVLGQGPQFIFQYYEKEERGRGNFPDRFSARQFPNYSSELNVNALLLGDSALYLCASSLLLSGELFFGEGSRLTVL.

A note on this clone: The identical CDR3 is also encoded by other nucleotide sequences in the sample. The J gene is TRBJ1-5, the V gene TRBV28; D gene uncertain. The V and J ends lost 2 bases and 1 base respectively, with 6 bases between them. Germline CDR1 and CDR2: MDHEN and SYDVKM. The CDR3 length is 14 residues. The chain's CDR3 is CASSLRVSNQPQHF. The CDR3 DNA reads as TGTGCCAGCAGTTTAAGGGTAAGCAATCAGCCCCAGCATTTT.

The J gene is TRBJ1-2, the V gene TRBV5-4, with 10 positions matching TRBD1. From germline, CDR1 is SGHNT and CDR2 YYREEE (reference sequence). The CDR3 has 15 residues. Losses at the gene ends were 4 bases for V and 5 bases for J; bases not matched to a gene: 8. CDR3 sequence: CASSREGQGYYGYTF. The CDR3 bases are TGTGCCAGCAGCCGGGAGGGACAGGGGTATTATGGCTACACCTTC.

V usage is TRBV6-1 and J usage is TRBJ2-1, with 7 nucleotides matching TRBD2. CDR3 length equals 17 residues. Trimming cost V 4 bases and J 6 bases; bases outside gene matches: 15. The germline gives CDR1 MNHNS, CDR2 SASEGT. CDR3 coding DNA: TGTGCCAGCAGTGCCGGGCGGGAGCGGGAAATCTCCAATGAGCAGTTCTTC. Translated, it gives CASSAGREREISNEQFF.

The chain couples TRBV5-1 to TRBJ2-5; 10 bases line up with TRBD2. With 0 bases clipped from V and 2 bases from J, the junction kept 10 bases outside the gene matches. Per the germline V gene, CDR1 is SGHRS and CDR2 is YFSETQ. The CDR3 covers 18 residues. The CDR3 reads CASSLGPSGGKEQETQYF. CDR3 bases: TGCGCCAGCAGCTTGGGGCCTAGCGGGGGTAAGGAACAAGAGACCCAGTACTTC.

The DNA of the CDR3 is TGCGCCAGCAAGGTGGGCGCCAAAAACACAGATACGCAGTATTTT. Translation gives CASKVGAKNTDTQYF. V is TRBV5-1 and J is TRBJ2-3; D not certain. Trimming shortened V by 6 bases and J by 2 bases, and 16 bases separated the two germline ends. The CDR3 loop spans 15 amino acids. Per the germline V gene, CDR1 is SGHRS and CDR2 is YFSETQ.

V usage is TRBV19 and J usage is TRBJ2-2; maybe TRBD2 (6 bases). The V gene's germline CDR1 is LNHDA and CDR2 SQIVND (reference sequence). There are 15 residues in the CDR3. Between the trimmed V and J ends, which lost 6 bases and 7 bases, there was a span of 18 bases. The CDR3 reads CASRARLGSNGELFF. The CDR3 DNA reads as TGTGCCAGTAGAGCTAGACTAGGCAGTAACGGGGAGCTGTTTTTT.

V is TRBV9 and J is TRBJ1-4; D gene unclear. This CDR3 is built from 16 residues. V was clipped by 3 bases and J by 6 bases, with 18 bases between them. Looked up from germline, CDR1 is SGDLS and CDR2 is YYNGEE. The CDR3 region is CASSAPAGGLDEKLFF. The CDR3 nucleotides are TGTGCCAGCAGCGCCCCCGCTGGTGGGTTGGATGAAAAACTGTTTTTT.

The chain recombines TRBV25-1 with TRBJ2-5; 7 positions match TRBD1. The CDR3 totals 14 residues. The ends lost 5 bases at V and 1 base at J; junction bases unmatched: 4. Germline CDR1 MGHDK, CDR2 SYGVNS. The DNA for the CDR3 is TGTGCCAGCAGTCAGGACAGGCCCCAAGAGACCCAGTACTTC. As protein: CASSQDRPQETQYF.

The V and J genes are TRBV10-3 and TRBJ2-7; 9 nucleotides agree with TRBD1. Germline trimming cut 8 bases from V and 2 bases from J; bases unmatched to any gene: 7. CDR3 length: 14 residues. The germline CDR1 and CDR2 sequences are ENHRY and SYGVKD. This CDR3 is CAILPGQGTYEQYF. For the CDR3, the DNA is TGTGCCATCCTTCCGGGACAGGGTACCTACGAGCAGTACTTC.

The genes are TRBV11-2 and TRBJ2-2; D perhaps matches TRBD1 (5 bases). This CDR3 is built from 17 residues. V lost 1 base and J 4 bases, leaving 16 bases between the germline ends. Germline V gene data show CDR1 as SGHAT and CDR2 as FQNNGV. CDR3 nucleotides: TGTGCCAGCAGCTTAGTGGGGATCAGGGTTCCCACCGGGGAGCTGTTTTTT. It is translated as CASSLVGIRVPTGELFF.

The CDR3 loop is CASSVNWEGELFF. The DNA for the CDR3 is TGTGCCAGCAGCGTAAACTGGGAGGGGGAGCTGTTTTTT. This rearrangement joins TRBV9 to TRBJ2-2; a possible D gene is TRBD2 (5 bases). This CDR3 is built from 13 residues. V was cut by 1 base and J by 8 bases, with 9 bases left in between. Germline lookup yields CDR1 SGDLS and CDR2 YYNGEE.